The T cell receptor (beta chain) under discussion was sequenced for a study of shared clonotypes between healthy human individuals. The wider study: Plates per donor: three CD4 naive, three CD4 memory, two CD8 naive, one CD8 memory.

For this clone: Its antigen is currently unknown.

Per the original data handling: As immunoSEQ supplied junction-only sequences (without quality scores), filtering differed. The data were produced by immunoSEQ multiplex PCR, yet TCRdb's version contains in-frame clones alone and is incomplete. From that table come the V and J calls and clone size; the DNA was used to work out D and trimming. The table includes over a million clones, roughly 96% detected once. Study outcomes and limitations: In having few donors, the study represented limited genetic and exposure-history diversity. Naive CD4 clonotype sharing across a few donors was 4.5% to 6%.

The germline gives CDR1 MDHEN, CDR2 SYDVKM. Unmatched junction bases numbered 4, after V lost 6 bases and J lost 6 bases. The CDR3 length is 15 residues. The V call is TRBV28, the J call TRBJ2-1; 14 bases agree with TRBD2. Material for sequencing was naive CD4+ T cells sorted from blood. Regarding subset: CD45RA+ positively selected. The sequence came from a man aged 30-40 years in good health. The CDR3 protein is CASRPTSGRANEQFF. The CDR3 coding sequence is TGTGCCAGCAGGCCGACTAGCGGGAGGGCCAATGAGCAGTTCTTC.